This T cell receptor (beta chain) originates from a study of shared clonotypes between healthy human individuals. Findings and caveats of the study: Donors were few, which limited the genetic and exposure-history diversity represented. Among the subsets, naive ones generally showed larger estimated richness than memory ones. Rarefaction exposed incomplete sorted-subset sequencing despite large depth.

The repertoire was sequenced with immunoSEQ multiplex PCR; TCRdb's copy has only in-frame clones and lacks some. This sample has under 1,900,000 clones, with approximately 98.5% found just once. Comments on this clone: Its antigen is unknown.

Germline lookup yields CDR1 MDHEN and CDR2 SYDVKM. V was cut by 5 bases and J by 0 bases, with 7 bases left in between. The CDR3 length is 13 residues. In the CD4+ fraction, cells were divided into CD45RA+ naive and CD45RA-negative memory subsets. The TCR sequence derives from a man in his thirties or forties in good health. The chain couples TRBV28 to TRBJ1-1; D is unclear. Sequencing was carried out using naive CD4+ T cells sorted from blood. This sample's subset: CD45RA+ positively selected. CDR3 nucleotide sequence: TGTGCCAGCAGTCGGAACATGAACACTGAAGCTTTCTTT. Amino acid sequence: CASSRNMNTEAFF.